This T cell receptor (beta chain) was recorded in a study of HIV-infected children after antiretroviral therapy interruption. Study as a whole: Continuous-treatment samples came from weeks 0, 48 and 150.

Described treatment: PENTA 11 planned treatment interruption arm or continuous ART arm. This clonotype has a count of ten or more. The CDR3 is made up of 13 amino acids. Trimming removed 5 bases from V and 4 bases from J; junction bases left unmatched: 3. A 3' RACE protocol on RNA, with unique molecular identifiers, produced the TCR library. TCRdb analysed the 3' RACE reads with MiXCR anew, one entry per CDR3 protein. The table records fewer than 45,000 distinct CDR3 sequences, approximately 7% of them present only once. The clonotype originates from a pool of human donors with HIV. The V gene is TRBV12-3 or TRBV12-4, the J gene TRBJ1-2; the match to TRBD1 covers 8 bases. The sequencing here drew on CD45RA+ CD4+ T cells from PBMCs, pooled from several time points, taken from a donor given antiretroviral therapy, either interrupted or continuous. Subset denoted: naive CD4+ CD45RA+ CD45RO- T cells. CDR3 in amino acids: CASSQGQGYGYTF. The CDR3 DNA is TGTGCCAGCAGTCAAGGACAGGGCTATGGCTACACCTTC.